Presented here are 16 T cell receptor beta chains from one specimen sequenced in a study of shared clonotypes between healthy human individuals. Generated by immunoSEQ multiplex PCR, the TCRdb table keeps only in-frame clones and is missing some. The data show approximately 980,000 clones, approximately 80% seen once. Material: memory CD4+ T cells sorted from blood. This sample's subset: CD45RA-negative fraction. The receptors here all came from a young man in good health.

The chain employs TRBV7-2 and TRBJ1-2, with D unresolved. The ends were cut back, 8 bases at V and 4 bases at J, with 11 bases in the middle. Germline-derived CDR1 and CDR2 are SGHTA and FQGNSA. The CDR3 spans 12 residues. In DNA form, the CDR3 reads TGTGCCAGCGGCCCCTATGCCTATGGCTACACCTTC. Translating gives CASGPYAYGYTF.

The CDR3 loop reads CSVSRRRGGSYEQYF. For the CDR3, the DNA is TGCAGCGTTTCCCGGAGGCGTGGGGGCTCCTACGAGCAGTACTTC. This sequence joins TRBV29-1 and TRBJ2-5; tentatively, D is TRBD1 or TRBD2 (5 bases each). Matching the DNA end better, TRBJ2-7 makes the J call doubtful. The CDR3 consists of 15 residues. Germline V gene lookup returns CDR1 SQVTM and CDR2 ANQGSEA.

The J gene is TRBJ2-5, the V gene TRBV13, with TRBD2 identical over 11 bases. The V gene end was trimmed by 5 bases and the J gene end by 5 bases; junction bases not matched to a gene: 4. The CDR3 covers 14 residues. CDR1 and CDR2 from the germline V gene are PRHDT and FYEKMQ (reference sequence). The DNA of the CDR3 is TGTGCCAGCAGCCCCCGGACTAGCGGGGAGACCCAGTACTTC. It is translated as CASSPRTSGETQYF.

The chain recombines TRBV5-1 with TRBJ2-7; D is tentatively TRBD1 or TRBD2 (5 bases each). The CDR3 runs 15 residues. With 5 bases removed from V and 6 bases from J, the gap between germline ends came to 21 bases. Germline V lookup: CDR1 SGHRS, CDR2 YFSETQ. The CDR3 nucleotides read TGCGCCAGCAGTCAAATGCCGGGACCCCAGTCCGAGCAGTACTTC. Its protein product is CASSQMPGPQSEQYF.

On this clone: This may stem from a read error, because a much larger clone lies one nucleotide away. This chain connects TRBV7-8 to TRBJ1-1; D not certain. The V end lost 2 bases, the J end lost 1 base, and 5 bases lay between the germline ends. The germline V gene has CDR1 SGHVS and CDR2 FQNEAQ. The CDR3 sequence is 13 residues long. DNA of the CDR3: TGTGCCAGCAGCTTAAAGGAGAACACTGAAGCTTTCTTT. Its protein product is CASSLKENTEAFF.

The chain uses TRBV4-3 and TRBJ1-5; the D is unclear. Germline-derived CDR1 and CDR2 are LGHNA and YSLEER. V was trimmed by 0 bases and J by 2 bases, leaving 11 bases between them. CDR3 length equals 16 residues. The CDR3 sequence is CASSQDPLGCNQPQHF. The CDR3 nucleotides read TGCGCCAGCAGCCAAGATCCTTTGGGTTGCAATCAGCCCCAGCATTTT.

This clone has only a few counts. This chain uses TRBV30 with TRBJ2-7; 12 positions agree with TRBD1. The CDR3 covers 14 residues. The ends lost 7 bases at V and 5 bases at J; junction bases unmatched: 9. Germline V gene sequence: CDR1 GTSNPN, CDR2 SVGIG (reference sequence). The CDR3 DNA follows: TGTGCCTACAATACGGGACAGGGGGCTAACGAGCAGTACTTC. Its translation is CAYNTGQGANEQYF.

The genes are TRBV10-1 and TRBJ2-7, with D perhaps given as TRBD1 or TRBD2 (6 bases each). The V end lost 8 bases, the J end lost 3 bases, and 11 bases lay between the germline ends. This CDR3 has 12 residues. Germline CDR1 reads WNHNN; CDR2 reads SYGVQD (reference sequence). The CDR3 nucleotides are TGCGCCAGCGGGAGGACAGTCTACGAGCAGTACTTC. Translating it yields CASGRTVYEQYF.

The genes are TRBV5-1 and TRBJ2-2; 7 bases line up with TRBD2. The V and J ends lost 6 bases and 6 bases, in that order; junction bases with no gene match: 8. This CDR3 is 14 amino acids long. Germline CDR1 and CDR2: SGHRS and YFSETQ. The CDR3 region has the DNA TGCGCCAGCACCTGGGAGGGGTCGGCCGGGGAGCTGTTTTTT. Protein product: CASTWEGSAGELFF.

The V and J genes are TRBV6-5 and TRBJ1-2, with D perhaps matching TRBD1 (6 bases). V lost 6 bases to trimming and J lost 4 bases, with 9 bases between them. The CDR3 contains 12 residues. Germline assignment: CDR1 MNHEY and CDR2 SVGAGI. The CDR3 bases are TGTGCCAGCAGACAGGGTTTCTATGGCTACACCTTC. Its translation: CASRQGFYGYTF.

This rearrangement joins TRBV6-1 to TRBJ2-1, with D perhaps matching TRBD2 (5 bases). Per germline, CDR1 MNHNS and CDR2 SASEGT. The CDR3 is 15 amino acids. V dropped 1 base and J dropped 4 bases, with 11 bases sitting between them. The CDR3 nucleotides read TGTGCCAGCAGTGAAGGGACTCTCTTTTACAATGAGCAGTTCTTC. It is translated as CASSEGTLFYNEQFF.

This chain joins TRBV5-1 and TRBJ2-6; the match to TRBD1 covers 7 bases. Looked up from germline, CDR1 is SGHRS and CDR2 is YFSETQ. V was pared by 3 bases and J by 0 bases, with 6 bases of the junction left unmatched. The CDR3 runs to 17 residues. CDR3 sequence: CASSWTGSISGANVLTF. The CDR3 region has the DNA TGCGCCAGCAGCTGGACAGGTTCCATCTCTGGGGCCAACGTCCTGACTTTC.

The chain is built from TRBV30 and TRBJ1-1, with D maybe TRBD1 (5 bases). The germline V gene has CDR1 GTSNPN and CDR2 SVGIG (reference sequence). The length of the CDR3 is 14 residues. V dropped 2 bases and J dropped 7 bases, with 17 bases sitting between them. The CDR3: CAWSPRQILNEAFF. In DNA form, the CDR3 reads TGTGCCTGGAGTCCTCGACAGATACTAAATGAAGCTTTCTTT.

This chain links TRBV10-2 with TRBJ1-6, with D maybe TRBD1 (6 bases). This CDR3 has 15 residues. CDR1 WSHSY and CDR2 SAAADI come from the germline V gene. V dropped 3 bases and J dropped 4 bases, with 10 bases sitting between them. The CDR3 sequence is CASSEAGQYNSPLHF. The CDR3 DNA reads TGCGCCAGCAGTGAAGCGGGACAATATAATTCACCCCTCCACTTT.

The chain has TRBV30 and TRBJ2-5; D may be TRBD1 (7 bases). The CDR3 is made up of 14 amino acids. CDR1 GTSNPN and CDR2 SVGIG come from the germline V gene (reference sequence). Trimming shortened V by 0 bases and J by 5 bases, and 13 bases separated the two germline ends. In DNA form, the CDR3 reads TGTGCCTGGAGTGTACCAGGGGGGTTCGAGACCCAGTACTTC. Translated, it gives CAWSVPGGFETQYF.

At least ten counts were recorded for this clone. The chain uses TRBV2 and TRBJ1-1, with D hard to call. The V gene lost 6 bases and the J gene lost 9 bases, with 14 bases spanning the gap. CDR1 and CDR2 (germline): SNHLY, FYNNEI. This CDR3 spans 12 amino acids. The CDR3 nucleotides read TGTGCCAGCAGGGGCGAGGGATTACAAGCTTTCTTT. Residues: CASRGEGLQAFF.